This is a list of T cell receptor beta chains from one sample in a study of CD8+ T cells in alopecia areata. TCRdb's copy holds only in-frame clones and misses some; the assay was immunoSEQ multiplex PCR. The sample has fewer than 150,000 clones; 58% are singletons. The sample in question was CD8+ T cells sorted from blood, obtained at week 4, from a patient treated with tofacitinib. The source is a human donor with alopecia areata. CDR3s leave out the opening cysteine and the closing phenylalanine or tryptophan. The D gene is left open where the match is weak.

D gene,V gene,CDR3 protein
NA,TRBV29-1,SGASTHGQY
NA,TRBV29-1,SVELVNTGELF
TRBD1,TRBV2,ASSRDQTDRGYT
TRBD1,TRBV23-1,ASSQSIRGQGNQPQH
NA,TRBV2,ASTGRVNSPLH
NA,TRBV11-2,ASSYANTEAF
NA,TRBV5-6,ASSLVSRSYEQY
NA,TRBV30,AWSGPPKYEQY
NA,TRBV4-2,ASSQWDVGETQY
NA,TRBV4-2,ASSQAGRGADTQY
NA,TRBV18,ASSPLDGAYEQY
NA,TRBV7-9,ASSLQGLYEGTGELF
NA,TRBV29-1,SVGPLRSGYT
NA,TRBV15,ATSRDTLSNSPLH
NA,TRBV29-1,SVGTDYGYT
NA,TRBV29-1,SVGTRGVDDIQY
TRBD1,TRBV14,ASLRTGGLNTEAF
NA,TRBV25-1,ASSRLGGEPQH
NA,TRBV7-8,ASSLEPLNLNTEAF
TRBD2,TRBV9,ASSATSGPYNEQF
NA,TRBV5-6,ASSPLGEETQY
NA,TRBV29-1,SVETGDDVGYT
NA,TRBV27,ASSKGSNEQF
TRBD2,TRBV30,AWFTGGAVVNEQF
NA,TRBV5-1,ASGVRADTQY
NA,TRBV30,AWSAAPGNEQF
NA,TRBV10-3,AIGAGGGEQF
TRBD2,TRBV29-1,SVEGHVWGLAGPLTYEQY
NA,TRBV23-1,ASSPHSSSGANVLT
NA,TRBV14,ASSQGDHNEQF